Included here is one T cell receptor beta chain sequence, with context. Its antigen has not been determined. Base qualities are not recorded, but no much larger clone differs from it by a single base. The library was made by the immunoSEQ multiplex PCR assay. Regarding the original processing steps: A statistical classification framework was built for diagnosing cytomegalovirus status from the catalog of TCR beta chain sequences. TCRdb holds this immuneACCESS table with in-frame rearrangements only. Some clones are missing; in checked studies, unresolved V genes explain under half, and the rest has no known cause. V and J calls and clone size come straight from that table; D and trimming were deduced from the DNA. The sample records roughly 300,000 clones, 85% to 90% of which are singletons. The ten largest clones capture over 0.85% of the sample. This sample stems from a study of cytomegalovirus exposure and HLA in healthy donors (dated by TCRdb to 2015 to 2018). General notes on the study: According to a later analysis, one platform produced both the 110 or so validation repertoires and the roughly 660 repertoires of the first cohort. The aim of the study was to test whether cataloging public T cell receptors could identify signatures of past pathogen exposure. A separate validation cohort of 90 to 150 different subjects was used in addition to the roughly 620-subject first cohort. To predict cytomegalovirus infection status, the study brought together high-throughput TCR immunosequencing, statistical association of individual TCRs with disease status, and machine learning.

The donors belonged to the validation cohort of under 150 subjects, which was separate from the 666-subject first cohort. General findings and caveats noted by the study authors: In vitro tests confirmed that three of the cytomegalovirus-associated TCR beta chains recognize cytomegalovirus antigens. In both the original and validation cohorts, the classifier was reported to diagnose cytomegalovirus status with high specificity and sensitivity. Subsequent analysis determined that TCRs grouped into clusters in the first cohort also showed a tendency toward co-occurrence across the 90 to 150 validation repertoires, and 85% to 95% of cluster scores exceeded 0. The authors suggested that the approach could potentially be extended to other disease states and immunological phenotypes. While some public TCRs were present in many individuals, most TCR sequences turned up only very rarely across donors. A later analysis lacked HLA typing for the validation cohort, so it scored co-occurrence in that cohort across all 120 or so repertoires. The study listed 164 TCR beta chains as associated with cytomegalovirus.

V drops 3 bases and J drops 3 bases, leaving 12 bases in between. From a lookup of the germline V gene, CDR1 and CDR2 are SGHDN and FVKESK. The CDR3 has 15 amino acids, counting the end cysteine and phenylalanine. Only the CDR3 portion is preserved as DNA: 45 bases, with reading frame beginning at the first base. This TCR was sampled from a woman in her late teens or twenties in good health and CMV-seronegative. The receptor chain draws on TRBV14 and TRBJ2-1; tentative D gene TRBD2, with 6 bases matching. Sequenced input: PBMCs. The nucleotides are TGTGCCAGCAGCCAGGTAGCGGACTACTACAATGAGCAGTTCTTC. This yields the protein CASSQVADYYNEQFF.